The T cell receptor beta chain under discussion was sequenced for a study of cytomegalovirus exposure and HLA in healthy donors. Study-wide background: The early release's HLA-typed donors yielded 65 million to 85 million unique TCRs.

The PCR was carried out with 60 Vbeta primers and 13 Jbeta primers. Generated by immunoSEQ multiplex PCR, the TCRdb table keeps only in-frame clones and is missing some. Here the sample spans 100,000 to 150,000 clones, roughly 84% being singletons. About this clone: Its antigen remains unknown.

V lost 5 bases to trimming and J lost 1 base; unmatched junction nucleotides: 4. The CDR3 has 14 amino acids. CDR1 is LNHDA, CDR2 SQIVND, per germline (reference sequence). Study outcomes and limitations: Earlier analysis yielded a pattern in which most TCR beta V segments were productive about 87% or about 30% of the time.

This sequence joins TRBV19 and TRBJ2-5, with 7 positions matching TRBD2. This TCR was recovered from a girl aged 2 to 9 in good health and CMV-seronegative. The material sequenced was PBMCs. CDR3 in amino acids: CASSFGLVQETQYF. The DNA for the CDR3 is TGTGCCAGTAGTTTTGGACTAGTCCAAGAGACCCAGTACTTC.